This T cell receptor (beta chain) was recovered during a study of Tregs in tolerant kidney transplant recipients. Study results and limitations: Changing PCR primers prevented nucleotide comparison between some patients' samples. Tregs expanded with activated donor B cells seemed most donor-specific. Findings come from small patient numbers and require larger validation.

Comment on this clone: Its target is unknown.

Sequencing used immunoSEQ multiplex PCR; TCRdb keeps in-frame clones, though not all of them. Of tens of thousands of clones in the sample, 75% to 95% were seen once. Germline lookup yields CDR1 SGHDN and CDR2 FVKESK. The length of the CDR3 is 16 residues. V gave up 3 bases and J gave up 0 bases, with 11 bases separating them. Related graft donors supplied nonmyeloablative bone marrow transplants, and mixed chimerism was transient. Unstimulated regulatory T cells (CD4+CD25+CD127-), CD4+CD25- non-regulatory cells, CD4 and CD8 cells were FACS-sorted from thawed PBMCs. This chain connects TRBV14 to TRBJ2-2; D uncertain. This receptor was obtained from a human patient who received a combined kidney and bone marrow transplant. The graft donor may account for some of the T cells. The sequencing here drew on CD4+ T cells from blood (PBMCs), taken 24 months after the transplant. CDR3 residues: CASSQASYANTGELFF. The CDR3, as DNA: TGTGCCAGCAGCCAGGCCAGTTATGCGAACACCGGGGAGCTGTTTTTT.